This record covers a single TCR beta chain. Its antigen is unknown. The input lacks base qualities; no much larger clone sits a single base away. This sample was included in a study of T cells after yellow fever vaccination (dated by TCRdb to the late 2010s). For the study in its entirety: The SMART-Seq v4 Ultra Low Input RNA kit was used to prepare libraries from fractions with low cell numbers. To follow T-cell clones before and after both primary and booster YFV17D yellow fever vaccination, bulk TCR alpha and beta repertoires underwent longitudinal sequencing. The cohort comprised two healthy male donors, one aged 18 to 30 and one aged 30 to 40 years. Blood was drawn at multiple timepoints before and after primary and secondary immunization, with bulk PBMC replicates and cell subsets isolated. Here is what the overall study found, with its caveats: Because only a couple of donors were included in the study, the extent to which the findings can be generalized is limited. Most clones expanded after primary vaccination (almost 98% of CD4 and 88% of CD8) were re-detected after the booster, suggesting that broad memory maintenance occurred. Compared with the primary T-cell response, the secondary T-cell response was faster but weaker, reaching its peak on day 5 rather than on day 15. A small fraction of clonotypes showed up in both the CD4 and CD8 compartments, probably as a result of convergent recombination. Computational filtering was needed because FACS-sorted repertoires could contain abundant contaminating clonotypes from the bulk population.

Its CDR3 holds 14 amino acids, cysteine through phenylalanine. The kept DNA is CDR3 alone, 42 bases in frame from the first base. V is clipped by 5 bases and J by 7 bases, and the sequence between their germline boundaries is 18 bases long. CDR1 and CDR2 are drawn from the germline V gene: SGDLS, YYNGEE. The sample's treatment or condition label, in plain terms: live attenuated yellow fever vaccine strain. At every blood-draw timepoint, two biological replicates of bulk PBMCs were collected. PBMCs were isolated from peripheral blood using a standard Ficoll-Paque protocol. TriZol was used to extract RNA from bulk PBMCs, CD4 and CD8 fractions, and dextramer-positive and dextramer-negative fractions. TCR cDNA was synthesized by 5'RACE template switching, which introduced a universal primer site and unique molecular identifiers. Priming for cDNA synthesis came from both the TCR alpha and TCR beta constant segments. Library amplification used two PCR steps, and the second PCR step added sample barcodes and sequencing adapters. Libraries were sequenced on Illumina HiSeq 2500 (2x100 bp) or NovaSeq (2x150 bp). In the paper's pipeline: MIGEC was used to demultiplex reads and collapse the reads into UMI consensus sequences, and MiXCR was used for V(D)J alignment. Using edgeR on replicate PBMC samples, clonotypes were called vaccine-responding if FDR was below 0.01 and the log2 fold change was above 5 up to day 15. Bulk clonotypes were assigned CD4 or CD8 identity according to which sequenced CD4 or CD8 repertoire held them at higher abundance. Clones were called with MiXCR by TCRdb after fastp trimmed the public reads at Q25, and only in-frame beta chains were retained. Each record represents a unique CDR3 protein, reported with the most common genes and DNA among its rows. These V and J calls rely on TCRdb rather than the paper's analysis. This sample has more than 300,000 distinct CDR3 sequences in its table, and 6.5% to 8.5% of those were observed once. The ten largest clones represent over 15% of the sample.

The sample was PBMCs, taken roughly seven weeks after the first yellow fever vaccination. The chain employs TRBV9 and TRBJ1-2, and perhaps TRBD1 as D gene, on 5 matching bases. The sequence was collected from a man aged 18 to 30 who received the YFV17D yellow fever vaccine. The CDR3: CASRLDKGSGGYTF. The DNA sequence reads TGTGCCAGCAGATTGGACAAGGGTTCAGGTGGCTACACCTTC.